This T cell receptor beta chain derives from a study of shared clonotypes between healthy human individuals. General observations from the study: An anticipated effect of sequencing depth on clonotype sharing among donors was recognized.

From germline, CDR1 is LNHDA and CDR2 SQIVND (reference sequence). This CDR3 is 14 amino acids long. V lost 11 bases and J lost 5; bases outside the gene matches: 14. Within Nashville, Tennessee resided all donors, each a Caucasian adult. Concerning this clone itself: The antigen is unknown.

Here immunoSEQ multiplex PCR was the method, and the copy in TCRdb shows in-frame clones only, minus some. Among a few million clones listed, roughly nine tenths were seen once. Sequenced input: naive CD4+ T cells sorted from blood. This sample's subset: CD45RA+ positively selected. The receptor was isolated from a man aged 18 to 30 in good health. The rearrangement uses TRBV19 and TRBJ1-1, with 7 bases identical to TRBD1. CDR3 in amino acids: CAASRTGDITEAFF. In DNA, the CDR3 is TGTGCCGCTTCCCGCACAGGGGATATTACTGAAGCTTTCTTT.